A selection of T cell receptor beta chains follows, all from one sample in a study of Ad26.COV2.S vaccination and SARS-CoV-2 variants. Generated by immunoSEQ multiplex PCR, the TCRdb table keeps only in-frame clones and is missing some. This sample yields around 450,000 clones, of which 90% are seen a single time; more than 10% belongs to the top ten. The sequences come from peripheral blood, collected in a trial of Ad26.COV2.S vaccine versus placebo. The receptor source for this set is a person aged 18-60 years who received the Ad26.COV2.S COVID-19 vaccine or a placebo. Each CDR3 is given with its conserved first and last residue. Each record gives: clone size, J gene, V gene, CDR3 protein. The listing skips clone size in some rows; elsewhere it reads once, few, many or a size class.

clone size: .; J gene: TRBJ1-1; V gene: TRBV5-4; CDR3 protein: CASSLDRGLRAFF
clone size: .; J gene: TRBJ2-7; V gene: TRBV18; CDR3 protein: CASSPSSLEAGISYEQYF
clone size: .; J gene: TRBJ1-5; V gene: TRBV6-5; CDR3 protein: CASSTGQFNQPQHF
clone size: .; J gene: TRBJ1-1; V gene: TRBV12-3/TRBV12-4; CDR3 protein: CASSPQVRTEAFF
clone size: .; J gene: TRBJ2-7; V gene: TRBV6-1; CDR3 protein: CASSDTASGTEQYF
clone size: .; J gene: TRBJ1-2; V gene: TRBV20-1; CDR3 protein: CSASLHDRSRGYTF
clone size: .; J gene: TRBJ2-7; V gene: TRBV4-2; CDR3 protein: CASSQAGQGSFSYEQYF
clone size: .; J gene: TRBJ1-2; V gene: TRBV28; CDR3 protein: CASSLSGGQGYTF
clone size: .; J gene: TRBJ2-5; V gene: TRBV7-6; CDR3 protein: CASSLALGVGVRKTQYF
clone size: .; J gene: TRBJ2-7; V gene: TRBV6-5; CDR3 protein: CASRLRQGTYEQYF
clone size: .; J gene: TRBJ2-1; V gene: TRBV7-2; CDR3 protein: CASSLGTEQFF
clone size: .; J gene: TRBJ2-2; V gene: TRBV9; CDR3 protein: CASSVGGRVNTGELFF
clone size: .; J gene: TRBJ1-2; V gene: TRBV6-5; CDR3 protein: CASSYDRSGGYTF
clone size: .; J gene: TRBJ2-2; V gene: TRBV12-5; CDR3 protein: CASGLTQANTGELFF
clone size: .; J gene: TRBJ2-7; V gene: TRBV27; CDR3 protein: CASRRGRDYEQYF
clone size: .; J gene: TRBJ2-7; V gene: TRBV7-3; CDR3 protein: CASSFTRLATEQYF
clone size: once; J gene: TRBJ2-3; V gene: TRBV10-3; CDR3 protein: CAISVSETGGRDTQYF
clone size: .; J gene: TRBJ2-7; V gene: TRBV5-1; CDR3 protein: CASSLVGSSYEQYF
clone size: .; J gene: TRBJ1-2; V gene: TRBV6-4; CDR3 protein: CASSRGALGPKNYGYTF
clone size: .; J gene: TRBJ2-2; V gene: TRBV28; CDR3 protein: CASSSITGELFF
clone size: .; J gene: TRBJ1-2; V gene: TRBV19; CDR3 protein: CASSLGQGNGYTF
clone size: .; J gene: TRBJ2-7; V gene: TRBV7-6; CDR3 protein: CASSLGKGQGGYEQYF
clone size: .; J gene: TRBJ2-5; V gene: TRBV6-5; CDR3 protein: CASSSSVQETQYF
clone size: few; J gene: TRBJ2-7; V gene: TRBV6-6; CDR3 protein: CASSYGQSFAYEQYF
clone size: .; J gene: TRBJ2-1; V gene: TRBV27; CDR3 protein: CASRYPGLADDNEQFF
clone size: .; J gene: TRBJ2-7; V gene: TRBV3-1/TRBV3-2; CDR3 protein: CASSNPGAGSYEQYF